Following are 10 T cell receptor beta chains from one sample sequenced in a study of T cell changes during pregnancy in multiple sclerosis (dated 2019 in TCRdb). The library relied on the immunoSEQ multiplex PCR assay. Held by TCRdb, this immuneACCESS table contains in-frame sequences only and omits some clones. Under half of the omission traces to an unresolved V gene where checked; the cause of the rest is unknown. The sample data list 40,000 to 50,000 clones, and roughly 88% of these were observed just once. Roughly 10% of the sample belongs to the ten largest clones. The sequencing here drew on CD8+ T cells from peripheral blood mononuclear cells, taken in the first trimester of pregnancy. The receptors stem from a female donor with multiple sclerosis, enrolled in a pregnancy study.

This chain connects TRBV7-6 to TRBJ1-3; possible D gene TRBD1, 6 bases. This CDR3 is built from 15 residues. The germline V gene has CDR1 SGHVS and CDR2 FNYEAQ. V was shortened by 0 bases and J by 5 bases, with 11 bases between the two germline ends. CDR3 DNA: TGTGCCAGCAGCTTAGCGACCCGGGACAGAAACACCATATATTTT. Its translation: CASSLATRDRNTIYF.

The chain has TRBV9 and TRBJ2-3; D perhaps matches TRBD2 (7 bases). Germline V gene data show CDR1 as SGDLS and CDR2 as YYNGEE. With 0 bases removed from V and 2 bases from J, the gap between germline ends came to 10 bases. This CDR3 has 15 amino acids. CDR3 DNA: TGTGCCAGCAGCGTAGAGGGGGGGCTCACAGATACGCAGTATTTT. It encodes CASSVEGGLTDTQYF.

The chain recombines TRBV19 with TRBJ2-7, with 9 bases that match TRBD1. Germline V lookup: CDR1 LNHDA, CDR2 SQIVND (reference sequence). J was trimmed by 3 bases and V by 5 bases; bases with no gene match: 5. The CDR3 covers 14 residues. CDR3 sequence reads: CASSPGTGIYEQYF. DNA of the CDR3: TGTGCCAGTAGTCCCGGGACAGGGATCTACGAGCAGTACTTC.

The chain recombines TRBV7-9 with TRBJ2-3; TRBD2 is a possible D gene (6 bases). This CDR3 spans 15 amino acids. Between the trimmed V and J ends, which lost 0 bases and 1 base, there was a span of 8 bases. Per germline, CDR1 SEHNR and CDR2 FQNEAQ (reference sequence). The CDR3 sequence: CASSLAPSGTDTQYF. The CDR3 DNA reads TGTGCCAGCAGCTTAGCACCTAGCGGCACAGATACGCAGTATTTT.

The CDR3 spells CSVDSRDRIYNEQFF. CDR3 DNA: TGCAGCGTTGATTCACGGGACAGGATCTACAATGAGCAGTTCTTC. V is TRBV29-1 and J is TRBJ2-1; 8 bases fit TRBD1. J lost 3 bases, V lost 3 bases, and 7 bases had no gene match. The CDR3 loop spans 15 amino acids. Germline-derived CDR1 and CDR2 are SQVTM and ANQGSEA.

The V and J genes are TRBV11-1 and TRBJ1-1; D perhaps matches TRBD1 (5 bases). This CDR3 has 12 residues. Per the germline V gene, CDR1 is SGHAT and CDR2 is FQDESV (reference sequence). The germline V and J ends were trimmed by 4 bases and 11 bases, with 14 bases remaining between them. CDR3 DNA: TGTGCCAGCAGCTACCAGGGCGCTCGGGCTTTCTTT. The encoded protein is CASSYQGARAFF.

In this sample, this clone turned up once. V and J are TRBV6-1 and TRBJ1-1; D uncertain. Germline loops: CDR1 MNHNS, CDR2 SASEGT. The length of the CDR3 is 14 residues. V lost 5 bases and J lost 1, with 11 bases in between. In nucleotides, the CDR3 is TGTGCCAGCAGTCACAGCTGGTCGAACACTGAAGCTTTCTTT. Amino acid sequence: CASSHSWSNTEAFF.

The CDR3: CASTLTGNTEAFF. In nucleotides, the CDR3 is TGTGCCAGTACCCTAACCGGGAACACTGAAGCTTTCTTT. The V gene is TRBV19, the J gene TRBJ1-1; D uncertain. The germline V and J ends were trimmed by 7 bases and 1 base, with 10 bases remaining between them. CDR1 and CDR2 (germline): LNHDA, SQIVND (reference sequence). CDR3 length equals 13 residues.

The genes are TRBV5-1 and TRBJ2-7, with D possibly matching TRBD2 (5 bases). This CDR3 comprises 13 residues. The V and J ends lost 1 base and 2 bases respectively, with 7 bases between them. Germline CDR1 is SGHRS and CDR2 is YFSETQ. The CDR3 region is CASSLYGTYEQYF. In DNA form, the CDR3 reads TGCGCCAGCAGCTTGTACGGGACCTACGAGCAGTACTTC. Full variable domain (remainder filled in from reference TRBV5-1 and TRBJ2-7): KAGVTQTPRYLIKTRGQQVTLSCSPISGHRSVSWYQQTPGQGLQFLFEYFSETQRNKGNFPGRFSGRQFSNSRSEMNVSTLELGDSALYLCASSLYGTYEQYFGPGTRLTVT.

The chain recombines TRBV2 with TRBJ2-1, with 8 nucleotides matching TRBD2. Losses at the gene ends were 6 bases for V and 3 bases for J; bases not matched to a gene: 13. There are 17 residues in the CDR3. Germline V gene lookup returns CDR1 SNHLY and CDR2 FYNNEI. For the CDR3, the DNA is TGTGCCAGCAGAGGGGAAGGTTGGCGGGGGGACTACAATGAGCAGTTCTTC. This translates into CASRGEGWRGDYNEQFF.